This TCR beta chain stems from a study of blood T cell repertoires in COVID-19. Study context: The United States, Italy and Spain supplied acute and convalescent COVID-19 samples.

A few counts support this clone. The protocol was immunoSEQ multiplex PCR, while the TCRdb copy is restricted to in-frame clones and leaves out a portion. Of 100,000 to 150,000 clones detected, about four fifths appear once; the ten largest clones hold approximately 12%. Unmatched junction bases numbered 11, after V lost 10 bases and J lost 7 bases. CDR1 and CDR2 (germline): WSHSY, SAAADI. CDR3 length: 14 residues. The sequenced sample consisted of peripheral blood. The chain couples TRBV10-2 to TRBJ1-5; TRBD1 matches at 9 bases. This sequence was found in a man aged 55 to 69 with acute or convalescent COVID-19. The CDR3 sequence: CATRSGQGRQPQHF. In DNA, the CDR3 is TGCGCCACCCGTTCGGGACAGGGCCGACAGCCCCAGCATTTT.